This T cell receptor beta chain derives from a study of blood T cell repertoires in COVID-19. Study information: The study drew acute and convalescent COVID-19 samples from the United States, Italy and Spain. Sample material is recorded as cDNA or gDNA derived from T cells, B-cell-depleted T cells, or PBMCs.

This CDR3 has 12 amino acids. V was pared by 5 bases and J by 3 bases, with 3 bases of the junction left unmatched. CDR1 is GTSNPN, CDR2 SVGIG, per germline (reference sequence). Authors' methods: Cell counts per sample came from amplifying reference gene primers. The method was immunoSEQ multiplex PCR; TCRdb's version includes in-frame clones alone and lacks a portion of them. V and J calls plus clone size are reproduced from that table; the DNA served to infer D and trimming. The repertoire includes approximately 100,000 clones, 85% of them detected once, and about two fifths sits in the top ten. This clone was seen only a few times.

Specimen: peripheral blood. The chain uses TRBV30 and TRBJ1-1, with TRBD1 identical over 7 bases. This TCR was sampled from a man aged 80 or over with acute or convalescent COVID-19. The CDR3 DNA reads TGTGCCTGGCTTGGACAGGACACTGAAGCTTTCTTT. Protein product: CAWLGQDTEAFF.